The clone carrying this T cell receptor (beta chain) turned up a few times. The antigen is unknown. CDR1 is LGHNA, CDR2 YNFKEQ, per germline. V gave up 1 base and J gave up 5 bases; unmatched junction bases: 1. The CDR3 length is 13 residues. This sample is drawn from a study of T-cell memory formation after mild COVID-19. The study, taken as a whole, reports: In pre-infection memory, a portion of responding clones appeared, which suggested that cross-reactive memory joined.

TCRdb re-called the 5' RACE reads through MiXCR, storing one row per CDR3 protein. The sample contains approximately 450,000 distinct CDR3 sequences, around a sixth of which appear only once. The V call is TRBV4-2, the J call TRBJ2-5; 7 bases match TRBD1. The sample consisted of PBMCs or a T cell subset sorted from them (not recorded which). This TCR derives from an adult woman who had mild COVID-19 (a few samples of this study predate the infection). Cell type and time point are not known. For the CDR3, the DNA is TGTGCCAGCAGCCAAGGGGACAGCGAGACCCAGTACTTC. Protein: CASSQGDSETQYF.